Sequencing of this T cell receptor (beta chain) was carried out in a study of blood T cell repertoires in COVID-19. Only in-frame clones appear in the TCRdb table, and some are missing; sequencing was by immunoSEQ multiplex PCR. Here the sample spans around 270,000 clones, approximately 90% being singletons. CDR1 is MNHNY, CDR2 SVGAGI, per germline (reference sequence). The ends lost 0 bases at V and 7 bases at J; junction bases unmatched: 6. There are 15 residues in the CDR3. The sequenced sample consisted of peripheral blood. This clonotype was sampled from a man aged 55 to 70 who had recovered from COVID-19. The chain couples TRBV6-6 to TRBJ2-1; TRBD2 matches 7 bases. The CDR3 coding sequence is TGTGCCAGCAGTTACTCTTCGGGGGGTGGTAATGAGCAGTTCTTC. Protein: CASSYSSGGGNEQFF.